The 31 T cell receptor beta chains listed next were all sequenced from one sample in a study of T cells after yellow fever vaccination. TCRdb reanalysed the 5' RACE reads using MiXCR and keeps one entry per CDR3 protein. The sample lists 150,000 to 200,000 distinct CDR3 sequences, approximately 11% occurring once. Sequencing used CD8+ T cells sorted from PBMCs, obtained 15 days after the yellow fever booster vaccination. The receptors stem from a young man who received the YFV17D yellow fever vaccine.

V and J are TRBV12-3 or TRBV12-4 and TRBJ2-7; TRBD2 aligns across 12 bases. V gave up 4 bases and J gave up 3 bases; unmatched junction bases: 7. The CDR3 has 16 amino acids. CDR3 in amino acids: CASSSETSGGDYEQYF. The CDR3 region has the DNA TGTGCCAGCAGTTCGGAGACTAGCGGGGGAGACTACGAGCAGTACTTC.

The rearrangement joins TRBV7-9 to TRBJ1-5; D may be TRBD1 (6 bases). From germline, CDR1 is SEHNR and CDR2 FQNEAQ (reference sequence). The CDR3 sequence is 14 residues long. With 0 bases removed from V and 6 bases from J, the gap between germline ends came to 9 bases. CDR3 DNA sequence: TGTGCCAGCAGCTTAGCACAGGGAGGTCAGCCCCAGCATTTT. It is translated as CASSLAQGGQPQHF. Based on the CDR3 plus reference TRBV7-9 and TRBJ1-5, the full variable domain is DTGVSQNPRHKITKRGQNVTFRCDPISEHNRLYWYRQTLGQGPEFLTYFQNEAQLEKSRLLSDRFSAERPKGSFSTLEIQRTEQGDSAMYLCASSLAQGGQPQHFGDGTRLSIL.

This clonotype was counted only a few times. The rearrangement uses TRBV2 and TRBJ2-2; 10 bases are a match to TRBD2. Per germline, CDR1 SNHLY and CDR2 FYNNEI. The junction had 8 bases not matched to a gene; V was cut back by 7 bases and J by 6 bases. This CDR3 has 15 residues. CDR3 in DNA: TGTGCCAGCACCCTACTAGCGGGGTACTCCGGGGAGCTGTTTTTT. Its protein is CASTLLAGYSGELFF.

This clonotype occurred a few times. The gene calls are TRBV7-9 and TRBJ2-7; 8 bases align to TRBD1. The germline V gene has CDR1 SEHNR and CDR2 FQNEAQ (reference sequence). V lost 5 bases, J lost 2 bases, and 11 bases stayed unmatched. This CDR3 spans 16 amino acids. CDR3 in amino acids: CASSSYGTGGTYEQYF. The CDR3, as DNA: TGTGCCAGCAGCAGTTACGGGACAGGCGGGACCTACGAGCAGTACTTC.

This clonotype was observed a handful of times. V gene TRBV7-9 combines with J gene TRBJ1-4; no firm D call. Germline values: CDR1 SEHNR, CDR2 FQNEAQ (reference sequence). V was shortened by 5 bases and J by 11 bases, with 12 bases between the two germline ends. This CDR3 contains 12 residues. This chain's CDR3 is CASSTSGMKLFF. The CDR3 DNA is TGTGCCAGCAGCACCTCCGGGATGAAACTGTTTTTT. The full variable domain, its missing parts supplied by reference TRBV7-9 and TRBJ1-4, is DTGVSQNPRHKITKRGQNVTFRCDPISEHNRLYWYRQTLGQGPEFLTYFQNEAQLEKSRLLSDRFSAERPKGSFSTLEIQRTEQGDSAMYLCASSTSGMKLFFGSGTQLSVL.

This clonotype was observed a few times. The CDR3 is CASSLTMRTGTNEKLFF. The CDR3 DNA follows: TGTGCCAGCAGCCTGACCATGAGGACAGGGACTAATGAAAAACTGTTTTTT. The chain is built from TRBV5-5 and TRBJ1-4, with 8 bases matching TRBD1. CDR1 is SGHKS, CDR2 YYEKEE, per germline (reference sequence). V gave up 4 bases and J gave up 2 bases; unmatched junction bases: 10. CDR3 length: 17 amino acids.

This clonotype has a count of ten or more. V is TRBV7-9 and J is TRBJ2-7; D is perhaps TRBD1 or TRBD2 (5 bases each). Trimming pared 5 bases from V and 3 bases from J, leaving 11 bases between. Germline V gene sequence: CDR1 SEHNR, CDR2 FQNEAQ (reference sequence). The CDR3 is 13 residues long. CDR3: CASSTGAIYEQYF. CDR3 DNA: TGTGCCAGCAGCACCGGGGCTATCTACGAGCAGTACTTC.

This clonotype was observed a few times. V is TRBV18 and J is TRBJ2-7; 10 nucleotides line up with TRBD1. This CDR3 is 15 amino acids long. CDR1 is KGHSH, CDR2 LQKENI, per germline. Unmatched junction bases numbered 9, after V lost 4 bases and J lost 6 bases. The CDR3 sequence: CASSLSGTGATEQYV. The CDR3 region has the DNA TGTGCCAGCTCACTATCTGGGACAGGGGCCACCGAGCAGTACGTC.

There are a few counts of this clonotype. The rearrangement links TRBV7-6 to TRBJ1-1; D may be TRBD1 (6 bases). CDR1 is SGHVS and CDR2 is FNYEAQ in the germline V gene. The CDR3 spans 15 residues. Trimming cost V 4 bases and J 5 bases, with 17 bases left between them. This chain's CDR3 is CASSSPGGGTTEAFF. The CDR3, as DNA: TGTGCCAGCAGCTCCCCGGGAGGGGGGACTACTGAAGCTTTCTTT.

The CDR3 sequence: CASSPGTLNTEAFF. CDR3 in DNA: TGCGCCAGCAGCCCCGGCACCCTGAACACTGAAGCTTTCTTT. The chain combines TRBV4-1 with TRBJ1-1; D ambiguous. Germline CDR1 MGHRA, CDR2 YSYEKL. The CDR3 has 14 amino acids. The V end was cut by 4 bases, the J end by 0 bases, with 9 bases between.

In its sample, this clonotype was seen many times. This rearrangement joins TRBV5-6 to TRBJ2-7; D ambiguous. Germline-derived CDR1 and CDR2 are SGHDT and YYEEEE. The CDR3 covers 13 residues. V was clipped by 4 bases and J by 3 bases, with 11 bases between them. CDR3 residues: CASSRSSHYEQYF. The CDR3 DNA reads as TGTGCCAGCAGCCGGAGTTCCCACTACGAGCAGTACTTC.

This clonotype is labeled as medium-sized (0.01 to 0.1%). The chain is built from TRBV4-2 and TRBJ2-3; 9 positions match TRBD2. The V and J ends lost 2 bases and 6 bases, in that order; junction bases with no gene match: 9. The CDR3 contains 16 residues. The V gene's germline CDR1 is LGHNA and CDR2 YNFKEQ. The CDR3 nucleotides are TGTGCCAGCAGCCAACTGAGCGGGGGGCCATCCGATACGCAGTATTTT. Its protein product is CASSQLSGGPSDTQYF.

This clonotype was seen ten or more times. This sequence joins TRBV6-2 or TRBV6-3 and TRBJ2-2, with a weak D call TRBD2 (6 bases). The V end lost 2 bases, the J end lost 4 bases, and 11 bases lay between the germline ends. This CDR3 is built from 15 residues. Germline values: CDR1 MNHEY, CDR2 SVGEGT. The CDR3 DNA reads TGTGCCAGCAGTTACCGGAAGGGAGGCACCGGGGAGCTGTTTTTT. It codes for CASSYRKGGTGELFF.

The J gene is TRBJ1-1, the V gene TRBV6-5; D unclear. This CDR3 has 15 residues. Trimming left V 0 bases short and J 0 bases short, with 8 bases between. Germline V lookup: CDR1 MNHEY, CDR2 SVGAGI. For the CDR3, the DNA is TGTGCCAGCAGTTACTCCGGAGAGGTGAACACTGAAGCTTTCTTT. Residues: CASSYSGEVNTEAFF.

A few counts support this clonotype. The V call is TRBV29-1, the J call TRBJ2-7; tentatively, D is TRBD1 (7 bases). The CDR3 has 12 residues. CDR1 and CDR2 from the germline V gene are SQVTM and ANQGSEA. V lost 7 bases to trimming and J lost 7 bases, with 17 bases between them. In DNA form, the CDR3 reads TGCAGCGGGGGGGACAGCGGCGGGGAGCAGTACTTC. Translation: CSGGDSGGEQYF.

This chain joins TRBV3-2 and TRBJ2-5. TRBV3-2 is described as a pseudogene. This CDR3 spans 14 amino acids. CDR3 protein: CASSQLRVPETQYF. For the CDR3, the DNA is TGTGCCAGCAGCCAACTCCGGGTCCCAGAGACCCAGTACTTC.

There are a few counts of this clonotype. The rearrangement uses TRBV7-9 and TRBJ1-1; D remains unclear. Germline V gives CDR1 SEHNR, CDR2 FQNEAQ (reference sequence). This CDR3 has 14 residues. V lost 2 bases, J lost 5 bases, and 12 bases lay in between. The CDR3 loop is CASSLMGSWTEAFF. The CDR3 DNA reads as TGTGCCAGCAGCTTAATGGGTTCGTGGACTGAAGCTTTCTTT. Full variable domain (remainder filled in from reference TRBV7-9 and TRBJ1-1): DTGVSQNPRHKITKRGQNVTFRCDPISEHNRLYWYRQTLGQGPEFLTYFQNEAQLEKSRLLSDRFSAERPKGSFSTLEIQRTEQGDSAMYLCASSLMGSWTEAFFGQGTRLTVV.

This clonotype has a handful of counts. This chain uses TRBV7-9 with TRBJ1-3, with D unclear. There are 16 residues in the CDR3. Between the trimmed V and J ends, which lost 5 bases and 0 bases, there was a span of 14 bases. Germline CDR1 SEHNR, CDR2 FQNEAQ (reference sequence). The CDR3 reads CASSPRETFSGNTIYF. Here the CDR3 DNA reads TGTGCCAGCAGCCCTCGCGAGACATTCTCTGGAAACACCATATATTTT.

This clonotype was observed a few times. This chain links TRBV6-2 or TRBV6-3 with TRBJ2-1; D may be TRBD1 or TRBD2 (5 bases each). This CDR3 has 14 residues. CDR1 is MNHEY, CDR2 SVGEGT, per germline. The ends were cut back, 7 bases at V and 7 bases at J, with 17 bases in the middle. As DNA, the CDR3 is TGTGCCAGCACCGATCCCGGGACGGCGAATGAGCAGTTCTTC. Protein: CASTDPGTANEQFF.

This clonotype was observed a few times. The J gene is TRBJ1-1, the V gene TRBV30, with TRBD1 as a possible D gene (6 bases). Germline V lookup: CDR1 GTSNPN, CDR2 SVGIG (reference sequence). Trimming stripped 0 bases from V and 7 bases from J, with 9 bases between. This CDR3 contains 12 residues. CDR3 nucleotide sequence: TGTGCCTGGAGTGTCCGGGACAATGAAGCTTTCTTT. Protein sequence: CAWSVRDNEAFF.

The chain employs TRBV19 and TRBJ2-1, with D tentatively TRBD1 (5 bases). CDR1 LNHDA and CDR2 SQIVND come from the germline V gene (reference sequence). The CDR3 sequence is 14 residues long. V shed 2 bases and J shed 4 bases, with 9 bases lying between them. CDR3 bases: TGTGCCAGTAGTATAAGGGGTACTTACAATGAGCAGTTCTTC. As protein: CASSIRGTYNEQFF.

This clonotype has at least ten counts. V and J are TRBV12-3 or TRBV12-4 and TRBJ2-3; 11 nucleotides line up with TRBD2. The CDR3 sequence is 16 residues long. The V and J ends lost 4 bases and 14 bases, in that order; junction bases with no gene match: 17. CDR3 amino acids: CASSSTSGGRLYLVYF. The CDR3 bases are TGTGCCAGCAGTTCAACTAGCGGGGGCCGACTCTACCTCGTGTATTTT.

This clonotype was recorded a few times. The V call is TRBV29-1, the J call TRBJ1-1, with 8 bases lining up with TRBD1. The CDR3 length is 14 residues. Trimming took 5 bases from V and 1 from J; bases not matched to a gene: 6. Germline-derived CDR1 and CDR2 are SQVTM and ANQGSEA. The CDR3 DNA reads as TGCAGCGTTTACACAGGGGGAGCGAACACTGAAGCTTTCTTT. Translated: CSVYTGGANTEAFF.

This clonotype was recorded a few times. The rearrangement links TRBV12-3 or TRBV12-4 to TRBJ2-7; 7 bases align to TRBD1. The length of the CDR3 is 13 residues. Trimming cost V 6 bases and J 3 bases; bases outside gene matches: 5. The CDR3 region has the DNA TGTGCCAGCAGCGACAGGGTTCTCTACGAGCAGTACTTC. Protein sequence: CASSDRVLYEQYF.

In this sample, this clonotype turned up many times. The CDR3 here is CASSQDRETQYF. The CDR3 bases are TGCGCCAGCAGCCAAGATCGAGAGACCCAGTACTTC. The genes are TRBV4-1 and TRBJ2-5; D unclear. Germline V gene data show CDR1 as MGHRA and CDR2 as YSYEKL. The CDR3 is 12 residues long. V was clipped by 0 bases and J by 4 bases, with 3 bases between them.

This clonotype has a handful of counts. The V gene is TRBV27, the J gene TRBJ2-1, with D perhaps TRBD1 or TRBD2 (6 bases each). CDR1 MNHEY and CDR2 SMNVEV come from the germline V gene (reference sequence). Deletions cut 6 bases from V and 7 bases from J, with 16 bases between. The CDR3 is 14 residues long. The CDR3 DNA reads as TGTGCCAGCAGGGGTGGGGGGCTTCTGAATGAGCAGTTCTTC. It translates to CASRGGGLLNEQFF.

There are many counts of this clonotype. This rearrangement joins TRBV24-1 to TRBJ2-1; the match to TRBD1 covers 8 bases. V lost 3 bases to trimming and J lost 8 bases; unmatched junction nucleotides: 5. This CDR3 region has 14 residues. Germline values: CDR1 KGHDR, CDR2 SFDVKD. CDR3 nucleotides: TGTGCCACCAGTGATCCCGGGACAGGAGATGAGCAGTTCTTC. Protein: CATSDPGTGDEQFF.

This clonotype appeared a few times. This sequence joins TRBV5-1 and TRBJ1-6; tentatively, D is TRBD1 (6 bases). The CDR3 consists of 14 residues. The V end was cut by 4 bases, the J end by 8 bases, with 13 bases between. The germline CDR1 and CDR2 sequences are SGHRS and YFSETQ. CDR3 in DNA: TGCGCCAGCAGCCCTAGAGGGGGGGATTCACCCCTCCACTTT. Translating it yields CASSPRGGDSPLHF.

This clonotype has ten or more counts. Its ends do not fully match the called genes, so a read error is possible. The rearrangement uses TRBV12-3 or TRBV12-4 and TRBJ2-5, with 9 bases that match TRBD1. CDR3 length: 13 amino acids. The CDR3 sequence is CASNLQGAGTQYF. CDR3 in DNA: TGTGCCAGCAATTTACAGGGGGCAGGGACCCAGTACTTC.

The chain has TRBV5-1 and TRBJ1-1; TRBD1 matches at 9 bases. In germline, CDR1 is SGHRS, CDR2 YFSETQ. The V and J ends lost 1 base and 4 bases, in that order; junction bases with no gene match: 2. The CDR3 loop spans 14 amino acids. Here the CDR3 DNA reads TGCGCCAGCAGCTTGAGGACAGGGGTCACTGAAGCTTTCTTT. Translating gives CASSLRTGVTEAFF.

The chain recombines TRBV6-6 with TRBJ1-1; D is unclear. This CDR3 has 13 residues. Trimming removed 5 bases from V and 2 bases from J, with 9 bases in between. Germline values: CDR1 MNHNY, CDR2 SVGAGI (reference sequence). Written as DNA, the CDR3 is TGTGCCAGCAGTACCATGGGAAACACTGAAGCTTTCTTT. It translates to CASSTMGNTEAFF.